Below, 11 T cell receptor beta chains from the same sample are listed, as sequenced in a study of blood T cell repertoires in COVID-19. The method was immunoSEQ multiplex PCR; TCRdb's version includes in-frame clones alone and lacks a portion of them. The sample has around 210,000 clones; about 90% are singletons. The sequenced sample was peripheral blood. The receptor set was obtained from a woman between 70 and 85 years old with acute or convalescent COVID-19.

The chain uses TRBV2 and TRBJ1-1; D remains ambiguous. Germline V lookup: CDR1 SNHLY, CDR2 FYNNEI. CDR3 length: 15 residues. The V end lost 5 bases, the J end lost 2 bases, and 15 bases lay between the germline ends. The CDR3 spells CASSPPGGRNTEAFF. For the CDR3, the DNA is TGTGCCAGCAGTCCGCCCGGAGGTCGAAACACTGAAGCTTTCTTT. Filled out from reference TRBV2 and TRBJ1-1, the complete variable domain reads EPEVTQTPSHQVTQMGQEVILRCVPISNHLYFYWYRQILGQKVEFLVSFYNNEISEKSEIFDDQFSVERPDGSNFTLKIRSTKLEDSAMYFCASSPPGGRNTEAFFGQGTRLTVV.

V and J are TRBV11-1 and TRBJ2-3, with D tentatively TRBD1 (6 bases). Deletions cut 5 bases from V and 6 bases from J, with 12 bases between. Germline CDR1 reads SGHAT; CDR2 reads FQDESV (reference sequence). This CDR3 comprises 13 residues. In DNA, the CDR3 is TGTGCCAGCAGCACCCGCCAGGGGGATACGCAGTATTTT. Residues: CASSTRQGDTQYF.

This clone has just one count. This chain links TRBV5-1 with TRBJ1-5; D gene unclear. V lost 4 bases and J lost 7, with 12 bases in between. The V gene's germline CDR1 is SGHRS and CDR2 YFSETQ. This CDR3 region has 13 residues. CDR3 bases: TGCGCCAGCAGCGGAAGCGACGACCAGCCCCAGCATTTT. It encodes CASSGSDDQPQHF.

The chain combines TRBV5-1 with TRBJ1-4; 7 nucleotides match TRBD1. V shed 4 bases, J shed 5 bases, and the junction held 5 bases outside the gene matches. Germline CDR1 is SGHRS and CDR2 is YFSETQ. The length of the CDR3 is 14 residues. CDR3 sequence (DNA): TGCGCCAGCAGCACACAGGGGAACAATGAAAAACTGTTTTTT. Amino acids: CASSTQGNNEKLFF.

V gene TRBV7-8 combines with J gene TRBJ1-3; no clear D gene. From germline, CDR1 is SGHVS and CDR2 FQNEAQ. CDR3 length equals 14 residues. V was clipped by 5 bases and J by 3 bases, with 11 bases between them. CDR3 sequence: CASSIGRGGNTIYF. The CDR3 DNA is TGTGCCAGCAGCATTGGGCGGGGTGGAAACACCATATATTTT.

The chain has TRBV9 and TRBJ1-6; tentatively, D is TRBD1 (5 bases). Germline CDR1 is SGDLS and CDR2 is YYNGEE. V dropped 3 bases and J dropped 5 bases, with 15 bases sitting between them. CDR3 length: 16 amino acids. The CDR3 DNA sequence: TGTGCCAGCAGCGCGGCTACAGGTCGGAATAATTCACCCCTCCACTTT. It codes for CASSAATGRNNSPLHF.

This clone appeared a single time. The CDR3 region has the DNA TGCGCCAGCAGCTTGGGGGCGGGTCAGAGTCGTGGCTACACCTTC. Encoded protein: CASSLGAGQSRGYTF. The J gene is TRBJ1-2, the V gene TRBV5-1; no clear D. Germline lookup yields CDR1 SGHRS and CDR2 YFSETQ. CDR3 length: 15 residues. The V and J ends lost 0 bases and 7 bases respectively, with 16 bases between them. Full variable domain (outside the CDR3, taken from reference TRBV5-1 and TRBJ1-2): KAGVTQTPRYLIKTRGQQVTLSCSPISGHRSVSWYQQTPGQGLQFLFEYFSETQRNKGNFPGRFSGRQFSNSRSEMNVSTLELGDSALYLCASSLGAGQSRGYTFGSGTRLTVV.

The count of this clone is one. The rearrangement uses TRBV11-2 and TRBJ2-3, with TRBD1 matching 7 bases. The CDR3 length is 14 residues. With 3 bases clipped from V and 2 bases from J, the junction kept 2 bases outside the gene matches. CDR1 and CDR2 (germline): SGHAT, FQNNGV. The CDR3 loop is CASSFDRATDTQYF. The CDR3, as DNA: TGTGCCAGCAGCTTTGACAGGGCCACAGATACGCAGTATTTT.

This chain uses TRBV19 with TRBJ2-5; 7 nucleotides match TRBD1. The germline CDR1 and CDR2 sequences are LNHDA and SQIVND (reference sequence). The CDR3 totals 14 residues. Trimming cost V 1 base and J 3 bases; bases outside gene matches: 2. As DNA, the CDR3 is TGTGCCAGTAGTATAGGAGGGGGCGAAGAGACCCAGTACTTC. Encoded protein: CASSIGGGEETQYF.

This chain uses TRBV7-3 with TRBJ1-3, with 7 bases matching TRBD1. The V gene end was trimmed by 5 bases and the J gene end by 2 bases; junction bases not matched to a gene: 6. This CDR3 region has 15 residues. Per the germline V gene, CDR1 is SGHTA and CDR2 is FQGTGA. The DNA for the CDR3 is TGTGCCAGCAGCCCGACAGGGTCGGCTGGAAACACCATATATTTT. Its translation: CASSPTGSAGNTIYF.

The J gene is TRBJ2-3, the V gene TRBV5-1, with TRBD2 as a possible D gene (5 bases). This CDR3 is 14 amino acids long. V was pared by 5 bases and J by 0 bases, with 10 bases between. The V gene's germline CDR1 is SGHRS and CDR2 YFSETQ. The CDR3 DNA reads TGCGCCAGCAGAGCGGCCTATAGCACAGATACGCAGTATTTT. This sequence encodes CASRAAYSTDTQYF.